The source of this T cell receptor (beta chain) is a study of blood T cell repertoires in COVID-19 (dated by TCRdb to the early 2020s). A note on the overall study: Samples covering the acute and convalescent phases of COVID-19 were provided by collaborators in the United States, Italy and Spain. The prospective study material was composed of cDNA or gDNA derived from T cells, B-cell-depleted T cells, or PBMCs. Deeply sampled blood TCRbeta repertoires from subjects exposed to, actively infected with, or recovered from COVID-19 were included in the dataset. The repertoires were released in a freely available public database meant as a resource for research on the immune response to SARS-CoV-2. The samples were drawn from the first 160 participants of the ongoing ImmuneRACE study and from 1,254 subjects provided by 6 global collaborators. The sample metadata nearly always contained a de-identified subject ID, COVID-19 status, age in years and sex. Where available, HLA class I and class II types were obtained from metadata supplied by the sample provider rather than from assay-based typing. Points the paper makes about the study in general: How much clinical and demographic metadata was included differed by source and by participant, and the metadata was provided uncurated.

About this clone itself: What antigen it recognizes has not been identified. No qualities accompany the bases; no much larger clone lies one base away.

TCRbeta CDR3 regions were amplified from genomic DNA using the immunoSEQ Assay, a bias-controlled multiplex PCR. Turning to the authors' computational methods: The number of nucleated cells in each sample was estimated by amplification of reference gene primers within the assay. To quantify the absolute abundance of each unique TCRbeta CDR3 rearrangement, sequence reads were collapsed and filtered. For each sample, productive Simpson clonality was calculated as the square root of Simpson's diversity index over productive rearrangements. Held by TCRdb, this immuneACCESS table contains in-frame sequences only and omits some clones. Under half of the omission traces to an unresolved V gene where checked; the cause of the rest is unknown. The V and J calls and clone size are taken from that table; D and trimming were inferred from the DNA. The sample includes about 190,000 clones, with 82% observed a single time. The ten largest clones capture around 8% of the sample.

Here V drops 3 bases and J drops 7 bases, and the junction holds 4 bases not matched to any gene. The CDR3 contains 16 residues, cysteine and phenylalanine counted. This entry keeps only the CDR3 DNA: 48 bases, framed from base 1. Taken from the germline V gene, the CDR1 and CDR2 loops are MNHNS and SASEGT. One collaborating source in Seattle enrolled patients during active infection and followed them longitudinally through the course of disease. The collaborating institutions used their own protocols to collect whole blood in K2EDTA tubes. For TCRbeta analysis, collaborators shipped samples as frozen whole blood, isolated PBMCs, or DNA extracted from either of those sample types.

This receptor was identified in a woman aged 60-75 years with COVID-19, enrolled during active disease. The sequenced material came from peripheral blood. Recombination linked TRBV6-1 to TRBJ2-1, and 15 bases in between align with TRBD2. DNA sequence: TGTGCCAGCAGTGACCCGGGACTAGCGGGGGGAAATGAGCAGTTCTTC. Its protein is CASSDPGLAGGNEQFF.